Presented here are 17 T cell receptor beta chains from one specimen sequenced in a study of beta chain features in type 1 diabetes. Study results and caveats: A moderate, significant TCRB CDR3 shortening appeared in type 1 diabetes across four CD4+ subsets.

These receptors have no known antigen. What was sequenced were expressed TCRB transcripts, since all of the isolated RNA had been reverse transcribed. Repertoires were generated with immunoSEQ multiplex PCR, while TCRdb's copy carries only in-frame clones and drops some. The sample shows 600,000 to 700,000 clones, roughly 12% of them seen only once. Sequencing used naive CD4+ T cells from blood. Every receptor here comes from a man aged 25 to 40 with type 1 diabetes.

About this clone: The same CDR3 is also encoded by other DNA sequences in this sample. The chain carries TRBV7-9 and TRBJ1-2, with D uncertain. With 5 bases removed from V and 0 bases from J, the gap between germline ends came to 7 bases. The CDR3 extends over 13 amino acids. Germline V gene sequence: CDR1 SEHNR, CDR2 FQNEAQ (reference sequence). The CDR3 region has the DNA TGTGCCAGCAGCCTCGGGACTAACTATGGCTACACCTTC. Translating gives CASSLGTNYGYTF.

The CDR3 region is CASSSRREPKAFF. The DNA for the CDR3 is TGTGCCAGCAGCTCCCGCCGGGAACCGAAAGCTTTCTTT. The rearrangement links TRBV11-1 to TRBJ1-1; D is ambiguous. Between the trimmed V and J ends, which lost 4 bases and 9 bases, there was a span of 15 bases. Germline V gene lookup returns CDR1 SGHAT and CDR2 FQDESV (reference sequence). This CDR3 has 13 residues.

The rearrangement joins TRBV18 to TRBJ1-2; D is ambiguous. V was shortened by 8 bases and J by 8 bases, with 18 bases between the two germline ends. This CDR3 is built from 13 residues. Germline V gene sequence: CDR1 KGHSH, CDR2 LQKENI. Written as DNA, the CDR3 is TGTGCCAGCCAACACCCCCCGCCGGGGGGCTACACCTTC. This translates into CASQHPPPGGYTF.

V and J are TRBV20-1 and TRBJ2-4, with TRBD2 matching over 10 bases. CDR1 and CDR2 (germline): DFQATT, SNEGSKA (reference sequence). The CDR3 loop spans 11 amino acids. Unmatched junction bases numbered 0, after V lost 8 bases and J lost 5 bases. CDR3 nucleotides: TGCAGTCTAGCGGGGGAAAACATTCAGTACTTC. Its translation: CSLAGENIQYF.

This clone was observed a few times. The chain has TRBV5-1 and TRBJ2-3, with D uncertain. The germline CDR1 and CDR2 sequences are SGHRS and YFSETQ. The CDR3 has 13 amino acids. Trimming removed 0 bases from V and 0 bases from J, with 2 bases in between. DNA of the CDR3: TGCGCCAGCAGCTTGGGGAGCACAGATACGCAGTATTTT. Encoded protein: CASSLGSTDTQYF.

The rearrangement links TRBV7-9 to TRBJ2-7; possible D gene TRBD1, 6 bases. CDR1 is SEHNR, CDR2 FQNEAQ, per germline (reference sequence). The V gene lost 1 base and the J gene lost 1 base, with 11 bases spanning the gap. CDR3 size: 15 residues. In nucleotides, the CDR3 is TGTGCCAGCAGCTTAGAACAGGGAACTTCCTACGAGCAGTACTTC. The encoded protein is CASSLEQGTSYEQYF.

This sequence joins TRBV6-5 and TRBJ2-7; D is undetermined. CDR3 length: 14 amino acids. V was shortened by 2 bases and J by 1 base, with 9 bases between the two germline ends. From germline, CDR1 is MNHEY and CDR2 SVGAGI. The CDR3 DNA follows: TGTGCCAGCAGTTACGCACAGCCTTCCTACGAGCAGTACTTC. Translation: CASSYAQPSYEQYF.

This chain joins TRBV28 and TRBJ2-5, with D perhaps TRBD1 (6 bases). Germline V gives CDR1 MDHEN, CDR2 SYDVKM. This CDR3 is built from 12 residues. Trimming pared 3 bases from V and 7 bases from J, leaving 9 bases between. This CDR3 is CASSLGAGTQYF. CDR3 nucleotide sequence: TGTGCCAGCAGTTTGGGGGCGGGGACCCAGTACTTC.

The chain carries TRBV14 and TRBJ2-5; possible D gene TRBD1, 5 bases. V was pared by 1 base and J by 9 bases, with 15 bases between. CDR1 is SGHDN, CDR2 FVKESK, per germline. The CDR3 is made up of 14 amino acids. The CDR3 sequence: CASSQGTFQVAQYF. In nucleotides, the CDR3 is TGTGCCAGCAGCCAAGGGACATTCCAAGTGGCCCAGTACTTC.

V is TRBV5-6 and J is TRBJ2-7; D might be TRBD1 (5 bases). Germline V gene data show CDR1 as SGHDT and CDR2 as YYEEEE. This CDR3 spans 14 amino acids. Trimming stripped 0 bases from V and 5 bases from J, with 12 bases between. CDR3 sequence (DNA): TGTGCCAGCAGCTTGGTGATCCTAGGGGACGAGCAGTACTTC. Translating gives CASSLVILGDEQYF.

The chain uses TRBV6-6 and TRBJ1-2; 9 nucleotides align to TRBD1. CDR1 is MNHNY, CDR2 SVGAGI, per germline (reference sequence). The length of the CDR3 is 14 residues. V lost 4 bases, J lost 6 bases, and 6 bases stayed unmatched. The CDR3, as DNA: TGTGCCAGCAGTTTCGACAGGGGGAGGGATGGCTACACCTTC. Residues: CASSFDRGRDGYTF.

This clone occurred a few times. The chain employs TRBV19 and TRBJ2-7; 7 bases map to TRBD1. Trimming removed 4 bases from V and 2 bases from J; junction bases left unmatched: 5. CDR1 and CDR2 (germline): LNHDA, SQIVND (reference sequence). The CDR3 spans 14 residues. For the CDR3, the DNA is TGTGCCAGTAGTACCCGACAGGGAGCCTACGAGCAGTACTTC. Its translation: CASSTRQGAYEQYF.

This clone occurred a few times. The chain combines TRBV30 with TRBJ2-7; no definite D call. Germline values: CDR1 GTSNPN, CDR2 SVGIG (reference sequence). Trimming took 4 bases from V and 1 from J, leaving 8 bases between them. This CDR3 region has 12 residues. CDR3 nucleotide sequence: TGTGCCTGGACAGGACCTTCCTACGAGCAGTACTTC. This translates into CAWTGPSYEQYF.

This clone was observed a handful of times. J is TRBJ1-4 and V is TRBV2; 7 positions match TRBD1. There are 15 residues in the CDR3. J was trimmed by 8 bases and V by 2 bases; bases with no gene match: 8. Germline CDR1 and CDR2: SNHLY and FYNNEI. The CDR3 nucleotides are TGTGCCAGCAGTGAAATGACAGGGAGGCAAGAAAAACTGTTTTTT. It yields the protein CASSEMTGRQEKLFF.

The chain joins TRBV7-3 to TRBJ1-6; no clear D. The CDR3 totals 16 residues. The germline V gene encodes CDR1 SGHTA and CDR2 FQGTGA. V was pared by 4 bases and J by 9 bases, with 19 bases between. DNA of the CDR3: TGTGCCAGCAGCTCTGGTCCTGTCGGAACCTCTTCACCCCTCCACTTT. Translating it yields CASSSGPVGTSSPLHF.

V and J are TRBV6-1 and TRBJ1-6; D remains ambiguous. Germline values: CDR1 MNHNS, CDR2 SASEGT. The CDR3 has 15 amino acids. V shed 2 bases and J shed 10 bases, with 15 bases lying between them. For the CDR3, the DNA is TGTGCCAGCAGTGAAAGTTGGGCCTTCCAATCACCCCTCCACTTT. Amino acids: CASSESWAFQSPLHF.

This clone was counted between two and nine times. The J gene is TRBJ1-1, the V gene TRBV29-1; possibly TRBD1 for D (6 bases). CDR3 length equals 15 residues. Germline V gene sequence: CDR1 SQVTM, CDR2 ANQGSEA. V lost 3 bases and J lost 1, with 15 bases in between. The CDR3 region has the DNA TGCAGCGTTGATTCTCCCACAGGGACGAACACTGAAGCTTTCTTT. Its protein is CSVDSPTGTNTEAFF.